The 18 T cell receptor beta chains below were found in one sample sequenced in a study of blood T cell repertoires in COVID-19. Produced via immunoSEQ multiplex PCR; TCRdb's table is partial and in-frame only. The table lists 250,000 to 350,000 clones, around 87% of them singletons, with 7.8% in the top ten. Source material: peripheral blood. The source of these receptors is a woman between 50 and 59 years old who had recovered from COVID-19.

V usage is TRBV7-2 and J usage is TRBJ1-6; TRBD1 aligns across 9 bases. The CDR3 is made up of 16 amino acids. Germline CDR1 and CDR2: SGHTA and FQGNSA. After removal of 5 bases from V and 10 bases from J, the junction contained 12 bases not matched to a gene. DNA for the CDR3: TGTGCCAGCAGCAACACCGCGGACAGGGGATCCTCACCCCTCCACTTT. Its protein product is CASSNTADRGSSPLHF. Using reference TRBV7-2 and TRBJ1-6 for the parts outside the CDR3, the full variable domain is GAGVSQSPSNKVTEKGKDVELRCDPISGHTALYWYRQSLGQGLEFLIYFQGNSAPDKSGLPSDRFSAERTGGSVSTLTIQRTQQEDSAVYLCASSNTADRGSSPLHFGNGTRLTVT.

A single count supports this clone. The genes are TRBV5-1 and TRBJ2-1, with a weak D call TRBD2 (6 bases). Trimming stripped 4 bases from V and 9 bases from J, with 11 bases between. The CDR3 has 12 residues. The germline V gene has CDR1 SGHRS and CDR2 YFSETQ. The CDR3 DNA reads as TGCGCCAGCAGCGACCCCGGGGGTGAGCAGTTCTTC. The encoded protein is CASSDPGGEQFF.

The chain is built from TRBV9 and TRBJ2-1; 10 nucleotides line up with TRBD2. V lost 4 bases and J lost 5; bases outside the gene matches: 15. CDR1 is SGDLS, CDR2 YYNGEE, per germline. This CDR3 has 18 amino acids. CDR3 loop: CASSPDGAGAGGNNEQFF. In nucleotides, the CDR3 is TGTGCCAGCAGCCCTGACGGGGCAGGAGCGGGAGGGAACAATGAGCAGTTCTTC.

The V call is TRBV7-9, the J call TRBJ1-1; 7 nucleotides match TRBD1. CDR3 length: 15 amino acids. Losses at the gene ends were 5 bases for V and 0 bases for J; bases not matched to a gene: 6. Germline loops: CDR1 SEHNR, CDR2 FQNEAQ (reference sequence). CDR3 region: CASSPRQGLNTEAFF. The CDR3 nucleotides read TGTGCCAGCAGCCCCAGACAGGGCTTGAACACTGAAGCTTTCTTT.

The gene calls are TRBV11-2 and TRBJ1-2; D is unresolved. Deletions cut 5 bases from V and 2 bases from J, with 12 bases between. The CDR3 spans 14 residues. Germline V gene sequence: CDR1 SGHAT, CDR2 FQNNGV. The CDR3 here is CASSAGSPNYGYTF. The CDR3 coding sequence is TGTGCCAGCAGCGCGGGATCTCCAAACTATGGCTACACCTTC. The variable domain in full, completed from reference TRBV11-2 and TRBJ1-2, reads EAGVAQSPRYKIIEKRQSVAFWCNPISGHATLYWYQQILGQGPKLLIQFQNNGVVDDSQLPKDRFSAERLKGVDSTLKIQPAKLEDSAVYLCASSAGSPNYGYTFGSGTRLTVV.

V and J are TRBV6-2 or TRBV6-3 and TRBJ1-6; D uncertain. The CDR3 is made up of 14 amino acids. Germline lookup yields CDR1 MNHEY and CDR2 SVGEGT. Trimming removed 2 bases from V and 7 bases from J, with 9 bases in between. CDR3 DNA sequence: TGTGCCAGCAGTTACACGGGGAAAAATTCACCCCTCCACTTT. Its translation: CASSYTGKNSPLHF.

About this clone: Other DNA variants within this sample encode the same CDR3. This chain uses TRBV6-1 with TRBJ1-6, with D uncertain. This CDR3 has 14 amino acids. Germline V gives CDR1 MNHNS, CDR2 SASEGT. V gave up 2 bases and J gave up 5 bases, with 7 bases separating them. The CDR3 DNA sequence: TGTGCCAGCAGTGAACGAGGAGATAATTCACCCCTCCACTTT. Its protein is CASSERGDNSPLHF.

The chain carries TRBV5-4 and TRBJ1-2; a weak D match, TRBD1 (6 bases). CDR1 and CDR2 from the germline V gene are SGHNT and YYREEE (reference sequence). This CDR3 has 15 residues. V dropped 4 bases and J dropped 8 bases, with 21 bases sitting between them. This CDR3 is CASSEPMQGSRGYTF. CDR3 bases: TGTGCCAGCAGCGAACCTATGCAGGGGTCGAGGGGCTACACCTTC.

V gene TRBV5-1 combines with J gene TRBJ2-2, with D possibly being TRBD1 (5 bases). This CDR3 contains 14 residues. The ends were cut back, 6 bases at V and 1 base at J, with 10 bases in the middle. Per germline, CDR1 SGHRS and CDR2 YFSETQ. CDR3 loop: CASKGYQNTGELFF. The CDR3 region has the DNA TGCGCCAGCAAGGGGTACCAGAACACCGGGGAGCTGTTTTTT.

The chain carries TRBV13 and TRBJ1-4, with 8 nucleotides matching TRBD1. Losses at the gene ends were 3 bases for V and 8 bases for J; bases not matched to a gene: 5. Per germline, CDR1 PRHDT and CDR2 FYEKMQ (reference sequence). The CDR3 is 14 residues long. The CDR3 coding sequence is TGTGCCAGCAGCTTTGGACAGGGCCCGGAAAAACTGTTTTTT. Its translation is CASSFGQGPEKLFF.

The V call is TRBV9, the J call TRBJ1-2; 8 positions agree with TRBD1. CDR3 length: 14 residues. Germline CDR1 and CDR2: SGDLS and YYNGEE. V lost 4 bases, J lost 4 bases, and 6 bases stayed unmatched. CDR3 region: CASSPRTGTYGYTF. CDR3 nucleotides: TGTGCCAGCAGCCCCAGGACAGGGACCTATGGCTACACCTTC. Combining the CDR3 with reference TRBV9 and TRBJ1-2 gives the whole variable domain DSGVTQTPKHLITATGQRVTLRCSPRSGDLSVYWYQQSLDQGLQFLIQYYNGEERAKGNILERFSAQQFPDLHSELNLSSLELGDSALYFCASSPRTGTYGYTFGSGTRLTVV.

The chain is built from TRBV5-4 and TRBJ2-1; D possibly corresponds to TRBD1 (7 bases). The CDR3 loop spans 15 amino acids. Trimming removed 6 bases from V and 1 base from J, with 14 bases in between. CDR1 and CDR2 (germline): SGHNT, YYREEE (reference sequence). This CDR3 is CASTSGGGSYNEQFF. The CDR3 DNA sequence: TGTGCCAGCACCTCAGGGGGAGGTTCCTACAATGAGCAGTTCTTC.

V usage is TRBV11-1 and J usage is TRBJ2-1; 9 bases map to TRBD2. Germline trimming cut 4 bases from V and 5 bases from J; bases unmatched to any gene: 6. Germline loops: CDR1 SGHAT, CDR2 FQDESV (reference sequence). The CDR3 has 15 amino acids. CDR3 nucleotide sequence: TGTGCCAGCAGCTCAGCTAGCGGGATTGACAATGAGCAGTTCTTC. Translating gives CASSSASGIDNEQFF.

This clone appeared a single time. The chain recombines TRBV14 with TRBJ1-2, with D maybe TRBD1 (5 bases). The CDR3 runs to 13 residues. Germline V gene data show CDR1 as SGHDN and CDR2 as FVKESK. The V end lost 4 bases, the J end lost 6 bases, and 12 bases lay between the germline ends. The CDR3 sequence is CASSPQGLHGYTF. For the CDR3, the DNA is TGTGCCAGCAGCCCGCAGGGTTTGCATGGCTACACCTTC.

The chain employs TRBV5-5 and TRBJ1-1, with 9 bases fitting TRBD1. Germline V gene sequence: CDR1 SGHKS, CDR2 YYEKEE (reference sequence). The CDR3 totals 17 residues. V lost 3 bases to trimming and J lost 1 base; unmatched junction nucleotides: 10. This chain's CDR3 is CASSWSPGTGSNTEAFF. The CDR3 region has the DNA TGTGCCAGCAGCTGGAGTCCCGGGACAGGGTCGAACACTGAAGCTTTCTTT.

This chain joins TRBV18 and TRBJ2-5; 13 nucleotides line up with TRBD2. There are 15 residues in the CDR3. Looked up from germline, CDR1 is KGHSH and CDR2 is LQKENI. Unmatched junction bases numbered 5, after V lost 6 bases and J lost 4 bases. CDR3 DNA sequence: TGTGCCAGCTCTGCAGGACTAGCGGGAGTAGAGACCCAGTACTTC. This codes for CASSAGLAGVETQYF.

Only one count was recorded for this clone. This chain uses TRBV7-9 with TRBJ1-1; 7 positions agree with TRBD1. Germline-derived CDR1 and CDR2 are SEHNR and FQNEAQ (reference sequence). V gave up 2 bases and J gave up 4 bases; unmatched junction bases: 10. The CDR3 covers 16 residues. CDR3 sequence reads: CASSLLTTGESTEAFF. DNA for the CDR3: TGTGCCAGCAGCTTATTAACAACAGGGGAATCCACTGAAGCTTTCTTT. The variable domain in full, completed from reference TRBV7-9 and TRBJ1-1, reads DTGVSQNPRHKITKRGQNVTFRCDPISEHNRLYWYRQTLGQGPEFLTYFQNEAQLEKSRLLSDRFSAERPKGSFSTLEIQRTEQGDSAMYLCASSLLTTGESTEAFFGQGTRLTVV.

For the CDR3, the DNA is TGTGCCAGCAGTTACGACAGGGGGCTTTACGAGCAGTACTTC. Translation gives CASSYDRGLYEQYF. The genes are TRBV6-2 or TRBV6-3 and TRBJ2-7, with TRBD1 matching 10 bases. Germline V lookup: CDR1 MNHEY, CDR2 SVGEGT. The CDR3 has 14 residues. The J segment lost 4 bases and the V segment lost 2 bases, leaving 2 bases of the junction unmatched.